This TCR beta chain was documented in a study of T cells in tumors after PD-1 blockade. On the study more broadly: Patients had no prior checkpoint blockade, systemic immunosuppressants, or anti-cancer therapy within 4 weeks. Either cemiplimab 350 mg every 2 weeks or pembrolizumab 200 mg every 3 weeks was given. Study conclusions and caveats: About 41% of tumor TCR clonotypes were also found in blood.

Details on this clone: Its antigen is currently unknown.

Only in-frame clones appear in the TCRdb table, and some are missing; sequencing was by immunoSEQ multiplex PCR. The sample holds more than 50,000 clones, around two thirds seen once. Input was about 550 ng to 6,500 ng of genomic DNA from tumor or blood. Source: PBMCs, taken after anti-PD-1 treatment. This clonotype originated in a human donor with basal cell carcinoma.

The chain's CDR3 is CASRREQLKTQYF. In DNA form, the CDR3 reads TGTGCCAGCCGACGGGAACAGTTGAAGACCCAGTACTTC. The chain is built from TRBV28 and TRBJ2-5, with TRBD2 as a possible D gene (5 bases). Germline V lookup: CDR1 MDHEN, CDR2 SYDVKM. V lost 8 bases, J lost 6 bases, and 16 bases lay in between. The CDR3 spans 13 residues.